This T cell receptor (beta chain) was identified in a study of patients and donors after allogeneic stem cell transplantation. In TCRdb, the RT-PCR reads were re-called with MiXCR into one record per CDR3 protein. This sample carries just over 55,000 distinct CDR3 sequences, 10% to 15% of them seen once, and the ten largest clones take approximately 32%. CDR1 SGHNT and CDR2 YYREEE come from the germline V gene (reference sequence). The CDR3 extends over 11 amino acids. Trimming took off 7 bases at V and 7 bases at J, with 12 bases between the two ends. This clonotype was seen a few times. The rearrangement links TRBV5-4 to TRBJ2-7; the D gene is possibly TRBD2 (5 bases). The clonotype was recovered from a human donor who was either an allogeneic HSCT recipient or a stem cell or donor lymphocyte infusion donor (not recorded which). It is not recorded whose cells these are; they may come from a transplant donor. The sample comprised blood, either unsorted or a sorted T cell fraction (not recorded which). CDR3 in DNA: TGTGCCAGCGGTCGGTCGGGAGAGCAGTACTTC. This encodes CASGRSGEQYF.